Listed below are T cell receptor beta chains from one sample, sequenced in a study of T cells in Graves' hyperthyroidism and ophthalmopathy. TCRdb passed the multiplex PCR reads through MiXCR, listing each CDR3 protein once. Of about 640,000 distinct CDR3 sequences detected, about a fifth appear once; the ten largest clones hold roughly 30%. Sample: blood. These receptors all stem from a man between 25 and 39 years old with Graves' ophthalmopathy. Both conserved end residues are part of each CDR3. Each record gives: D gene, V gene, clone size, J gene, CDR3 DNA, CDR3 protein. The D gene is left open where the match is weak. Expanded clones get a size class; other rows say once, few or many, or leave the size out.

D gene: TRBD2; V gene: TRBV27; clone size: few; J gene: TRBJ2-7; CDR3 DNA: TGTGCCAGCAGTTTAACAGCGGGAGGCCACTCCTACGAGCAGTACTTC; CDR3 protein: CASSLTAGGHSYEQYF
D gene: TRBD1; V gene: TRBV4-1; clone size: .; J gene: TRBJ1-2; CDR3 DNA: TGCGCCAGCAGCATTACAGCGTTACAGGGGGCAAATGGCTACACCTTC; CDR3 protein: CASSITALQGANGYTF
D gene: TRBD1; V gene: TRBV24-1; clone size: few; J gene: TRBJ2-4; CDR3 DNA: TGTGCCACCAGTGATCCCCGACAGGGGGCATCGGGCATTCAGTACTTC; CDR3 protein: CATSDPRQGASGIQYF
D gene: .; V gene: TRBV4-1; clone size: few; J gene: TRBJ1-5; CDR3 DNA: TGCGCCAGCAGCCAAGATGTAGGGTCTGGTCAGCCCCAGCATTTT; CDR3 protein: CASSQDVGSGQPQHF
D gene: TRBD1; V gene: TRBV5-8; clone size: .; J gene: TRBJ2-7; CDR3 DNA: TGTGCCAGCAGCTTGACTGGACAGGGGGCTAGCGAGCAGTACTTC; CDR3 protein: CASSLTGQGASEQYF
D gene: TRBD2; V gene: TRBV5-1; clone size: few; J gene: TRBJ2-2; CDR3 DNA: TGCGCCAGCAGCCACCCCCTGGCGGGAGACGCCAGCGGGGAGCTGTTTTTT; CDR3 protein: CASSHPLAGDASGELFF
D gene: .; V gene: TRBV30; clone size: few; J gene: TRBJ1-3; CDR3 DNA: TGTGCCTGGAGTCCCGACCTCACTGGAAACACCATATATTTT; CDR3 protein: CAWSPDLTGNTIYF
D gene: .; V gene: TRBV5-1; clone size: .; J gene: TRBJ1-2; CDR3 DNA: TGTGCCAGCAGCCCCGGAGTGGACCTTACTAACTATGGCTACACCTTC; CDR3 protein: CASSPGVDLTNYGYTF
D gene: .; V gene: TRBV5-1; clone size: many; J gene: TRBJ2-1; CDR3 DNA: TGCGCCAGCAGCTTGGACCCCTCTGAGCAGTTCTTC; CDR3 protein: CASSLDPSEQFF
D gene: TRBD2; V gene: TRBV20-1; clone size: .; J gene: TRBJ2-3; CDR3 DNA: TGCAGCCCAAAGGCAGCGGGAGGCCTCACAGATACGCAGTATTTT; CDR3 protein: CSPKAAGGLTDTQYF
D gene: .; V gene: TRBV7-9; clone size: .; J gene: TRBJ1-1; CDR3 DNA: TGTGCCAGCAGCTTCGCCGTAGGGAGTGGGAAAACTGAAGCTTTCTTT; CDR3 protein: CASSFAVGSGKTEAFF
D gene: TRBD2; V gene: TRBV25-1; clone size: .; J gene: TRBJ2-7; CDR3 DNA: TGTGCCAGCAGTAATCTAGCGGGAGTAAGCTACGAGCAGTACTTC; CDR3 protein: CASSNLAGVSYEQYF
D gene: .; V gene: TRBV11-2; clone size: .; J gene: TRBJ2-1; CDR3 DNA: TGTGCCAGCAGCTTAGTGTCGCAGTACAATGAGCAGTTCTTC; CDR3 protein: CASSLVSQYNEQFF
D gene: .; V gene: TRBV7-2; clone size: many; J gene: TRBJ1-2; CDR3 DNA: TGTGCCAGCAGCTCCGAGGGTGTAGGCGGCTACACCTTC; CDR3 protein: CASSSEGVGGYTF
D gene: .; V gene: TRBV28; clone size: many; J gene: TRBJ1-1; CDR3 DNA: TGTGCCAGCAGTTTTTGGGGGCGAGTGACTGAAGCTTTCTTT; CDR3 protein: CASSFWGRVTEAFF
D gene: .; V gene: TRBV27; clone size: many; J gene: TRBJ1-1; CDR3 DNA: TGTGCCAGCAGTCGCGGCCTCACAGGGAACACTGAAGCTTTCTTT; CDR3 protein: CASSRGLTGNTEAFF
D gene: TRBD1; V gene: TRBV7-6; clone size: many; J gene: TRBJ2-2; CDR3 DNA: TGTGCCAGCAGCCGGACAGGGTACACCGGGGAGCTGTTTTTT; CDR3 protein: CASSRTGYTGELFF
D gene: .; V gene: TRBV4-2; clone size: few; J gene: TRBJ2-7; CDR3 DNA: TGTGCCAGCAGCCAAGCGGGGTCCAGCTCCTACGAGCAGTACTTC; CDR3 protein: CASSQAGSSSYEQYF
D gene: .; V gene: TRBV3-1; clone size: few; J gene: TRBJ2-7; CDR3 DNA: TGTGCCAGCAGCCAAGGCTCTCGATGGGGCGGCAACTACGAGCAGTACTTC; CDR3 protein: CASSQGSRWGGNYEQYF